This T cell receptor (beta chain) originates from a study of T cell changes during pregnancy in multiple sclerosis. Germline V lookup: CDR1 MGHRA, CDR2 YSYEKL. The CDR3 totals 15 residues. V lost 0 bases and J lost 4, with 12 bases in between. TCRdb's table, derived via immunoSEQ multiplex PCR, lists solely in-frame clones and lacks some. This table holds 35,000 to 45,000 clones, 91% found once. This clone is categorized as medium-sized (0.01 to 0.1%). The chain joins TRBV4-1 to TRBJ1-1; D is uncertain. The sequence was collected from a female donor in good health, enrolled as a control in a pregnancy study. The sample here was CD4+ T cells from peripheral blood mononuclear cells, taken in the second trimester of pregnancy. The CDR3 bases are TGCGCCAGCAGCCAAGATCTAATCATCGGCACTGAAGCTTTCTTT. Its translation: CASSQDLIIGTEAFF.